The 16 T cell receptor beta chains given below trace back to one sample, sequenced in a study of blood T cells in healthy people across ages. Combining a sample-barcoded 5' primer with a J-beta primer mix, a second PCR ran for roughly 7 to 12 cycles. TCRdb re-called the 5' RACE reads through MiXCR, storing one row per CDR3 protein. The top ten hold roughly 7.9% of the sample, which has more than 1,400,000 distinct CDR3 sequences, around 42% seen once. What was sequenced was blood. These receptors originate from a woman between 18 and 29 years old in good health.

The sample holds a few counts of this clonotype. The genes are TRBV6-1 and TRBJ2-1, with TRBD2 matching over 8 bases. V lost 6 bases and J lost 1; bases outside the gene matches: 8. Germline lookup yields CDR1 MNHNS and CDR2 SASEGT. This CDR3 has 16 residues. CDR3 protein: CASRDSGAPSYNEQFF. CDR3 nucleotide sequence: TGTGCCAGCAGGGATAGCGGGGCGCCTTCCTACAATGAGCAGTTCTTC.

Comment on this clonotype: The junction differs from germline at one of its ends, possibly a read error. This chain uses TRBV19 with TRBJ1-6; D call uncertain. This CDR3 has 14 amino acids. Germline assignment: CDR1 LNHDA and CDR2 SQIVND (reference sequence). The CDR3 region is CASSIEGNNSPLHF. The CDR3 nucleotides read TGTGCCAGTAGTATAGAAGGGAATAACTCACCCCTCCACTTT.

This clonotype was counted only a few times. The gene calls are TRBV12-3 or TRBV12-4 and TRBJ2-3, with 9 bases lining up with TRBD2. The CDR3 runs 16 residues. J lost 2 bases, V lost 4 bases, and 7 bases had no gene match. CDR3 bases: TGTGCCAGCAGTTCCCATAGCGGGGGTTCCACAGATACGCAGTATTTT. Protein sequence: CASSSHSGGSTDTQYF.

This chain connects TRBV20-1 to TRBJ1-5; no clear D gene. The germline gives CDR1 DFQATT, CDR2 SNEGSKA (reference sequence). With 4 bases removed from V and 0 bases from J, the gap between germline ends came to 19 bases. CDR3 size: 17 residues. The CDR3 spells CSATRPGPSYSNQPQHF. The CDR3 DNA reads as TGCAGTGCTACCAGGCCCGGCCCGTCATATAGCAATCAGCCCCAGCATTTT.

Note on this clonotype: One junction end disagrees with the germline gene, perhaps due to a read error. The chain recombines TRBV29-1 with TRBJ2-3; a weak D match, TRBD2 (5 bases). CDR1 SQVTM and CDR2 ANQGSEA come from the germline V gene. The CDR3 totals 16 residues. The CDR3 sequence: CSVVRGPRPSTDAQYF. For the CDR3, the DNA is TGCAGCGTTGTTCGGGGTCCTCGCCCTAGCACAGATGCGCAGTATTTT.

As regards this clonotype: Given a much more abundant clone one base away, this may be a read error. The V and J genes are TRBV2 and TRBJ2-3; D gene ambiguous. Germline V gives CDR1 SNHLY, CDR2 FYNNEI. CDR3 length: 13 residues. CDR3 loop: CAGSSQRADTQYF. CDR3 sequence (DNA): TGTGCCGGCAGTTCCCAGCGAGCAGATACGCAGTATTTT.

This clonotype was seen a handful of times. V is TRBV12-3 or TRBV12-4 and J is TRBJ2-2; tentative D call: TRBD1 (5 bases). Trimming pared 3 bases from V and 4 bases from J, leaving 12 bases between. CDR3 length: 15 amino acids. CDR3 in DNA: TGTGCCAGCAGTTTGAGACAGCCTAGCACCGGGGAGCTGTTTTTT. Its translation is CASSLRQPSTGELFF.

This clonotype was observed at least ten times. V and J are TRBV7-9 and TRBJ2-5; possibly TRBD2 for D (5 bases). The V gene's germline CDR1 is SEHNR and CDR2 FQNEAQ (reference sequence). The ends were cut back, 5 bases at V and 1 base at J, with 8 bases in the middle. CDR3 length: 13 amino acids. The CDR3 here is CASSRLSQETQYF. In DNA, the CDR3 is TGTGCCAGCAGCCGACTATCCCAAGAGACCCAGTACTTC.

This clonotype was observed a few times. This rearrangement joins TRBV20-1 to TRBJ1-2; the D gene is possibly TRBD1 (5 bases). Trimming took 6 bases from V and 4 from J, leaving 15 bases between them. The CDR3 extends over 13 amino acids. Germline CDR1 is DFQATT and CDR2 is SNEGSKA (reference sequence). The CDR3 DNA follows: TGCAGTGCCGCCGGGAGGCAGGGCTATGGCTACACCTTC. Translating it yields CSAAGRQGYGYTF.

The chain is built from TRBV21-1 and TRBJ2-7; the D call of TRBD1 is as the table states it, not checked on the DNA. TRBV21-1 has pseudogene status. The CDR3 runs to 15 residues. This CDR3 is CAGSKRGRADHEQYF. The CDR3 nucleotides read TGTGCCGGCAGCAAAAGGGGCAGGGCGGACCACGAGCAGTACTTC.

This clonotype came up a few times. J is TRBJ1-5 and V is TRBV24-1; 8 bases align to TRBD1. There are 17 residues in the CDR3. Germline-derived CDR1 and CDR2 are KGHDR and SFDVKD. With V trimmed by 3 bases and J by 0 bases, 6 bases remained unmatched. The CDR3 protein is CATSDPRTGSSNQPQHF. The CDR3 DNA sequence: TGTGCCACCAGTGATCCGAGGACAGGGAGTAGCAATCAGCCCCAGCATTTT.

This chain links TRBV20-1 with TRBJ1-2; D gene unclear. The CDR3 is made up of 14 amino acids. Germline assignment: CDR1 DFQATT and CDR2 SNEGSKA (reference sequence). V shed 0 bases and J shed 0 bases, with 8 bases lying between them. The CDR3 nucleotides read TGCAGTGCTAGAGATTGGGAACCTAACTATGGCTACACCTTC. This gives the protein CSARDWEPNYGYTF.

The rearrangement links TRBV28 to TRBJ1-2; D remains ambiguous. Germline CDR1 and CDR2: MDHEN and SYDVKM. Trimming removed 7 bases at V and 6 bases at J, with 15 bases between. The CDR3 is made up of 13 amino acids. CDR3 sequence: CASTSGVLHGYTF. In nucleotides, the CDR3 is TGTGCCAGCACCTCCGGGGTATTGCATGGCTACACCTTC.

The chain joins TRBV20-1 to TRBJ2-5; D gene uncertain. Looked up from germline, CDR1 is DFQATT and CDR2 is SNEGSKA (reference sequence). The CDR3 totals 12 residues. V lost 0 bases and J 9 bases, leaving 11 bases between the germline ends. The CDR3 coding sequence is TGCAGTGCTAGAGAATCGATTGGGTCCCAGTACTTC. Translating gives CSARESIGSQYF.

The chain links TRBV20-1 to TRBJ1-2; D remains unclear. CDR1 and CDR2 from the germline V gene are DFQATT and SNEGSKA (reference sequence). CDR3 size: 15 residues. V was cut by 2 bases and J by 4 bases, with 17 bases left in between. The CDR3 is CSARNYGRARYGYTF. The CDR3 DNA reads TGCAGTGCTAGAAACTACGGACGAGCGCGCTATGGCTACACCTTC.

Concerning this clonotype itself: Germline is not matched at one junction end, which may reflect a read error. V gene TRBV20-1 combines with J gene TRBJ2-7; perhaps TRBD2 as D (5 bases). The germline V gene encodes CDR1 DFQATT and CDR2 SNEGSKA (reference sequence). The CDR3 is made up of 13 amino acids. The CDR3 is CGARDPGVYEQYF. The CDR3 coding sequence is TGCGGTGCTAGAGATCCCGGGGTCTACGAGCAGTACTTC.